One sample yielded the 28 T cell receptor beta chains listed below, sequenced in a study of somatic mutations in cytotoxic T cells in rheumatoid arthritis. Clones were sequenced by immunoSEQ multiplex PCR, and TCRdb holds only the in-frame ones, with some missing. Among 5,600 or so clones listed, around 83% were seen once. The source material was CD8+ T cells sorted from blood. Receptors originate from an adult with rheumatoid arthritis.

In DNA form, the CDR3 reads TGTGCCACCGGACAGACGGTTTTCTATGGCTACACCTTC. This translates into CATGQTVFYGYTF. This rearrangement joins TRBV27 to TRBJ1-2, with D perhaps TRBD1 (6 bases). Trimming shortened V by 10 bases and J by 4 bases, and 16 bases separated the two germline ends. CDR1 and CDR2 from the germline V gene are MNHEY and SMNVEV (reference sequence). CDR3 length: 13 residues.

This chain joins TRBV11-2 and TRBJ2-5; D not resolved. Germline V gene sequence: CDR1 SGHAT, CDR2 FQNNGV. The CDR3 is made up of 16 amino acids. Trimming took 1 base from V and 4 from J, leaving 16 bases between them. CDR3 DNA: TGTGCCAGCAGCTTAGGGCTCGGCTATTCGGGAGAGACCCAGTACTTC. This sequence encodes CASSLGLGYSGETQYF. The full variable domain, in which reference TRBV11-2 and TRBJ2-5 provide the parts outside the CDR3, is EAGVAQSPRYKIIEKRQSVAFWCNPISGHATLYWYQQILGQGPKLLIQFQNNGVVDDSQLPKDRFSAERLKGVDSTLKIQPAKLEDSAVYLCASSLGLGYSGETQYFGPGTRLLVL.

The rearrangement links TRBV7-9 to TRBJ1-2; a weak D match, TRBD1 (6 bases). This CDR3 region has 14 residues. With 1 base removed from V and 4 bases from J, the gap between germline ends came to 10 bases. Germline V gives CDR1 SEHNR, CDR2 FQNEAQ (reference sequence). DNA for the CDR3: TGTGCCAGCAGCTTAGAGGCAGGGGTCTATGGCTACACCTTC. This gives the protein CASSLEAGVYGYTF.

This clone is large within its sample. CDR3: CASRPDRGQNIQYF. Here the CDR3 DNA reads TGTGCCAGCAGGCCCGACAGGGGGCAAAACATTCAGTACTTC. This chain uses TRBV5-5 with TRBJ2-4; TRBD1 matches 10 bases. CDR3 length equals 14 residues. After removal of 5 bases from V and 5 bases from J, the junction contained 4 bases not matched to a gene. CDR1 is SGHKS and CDR2 is YYEKEE in the germline V gene (reference sequence).

This clone was detected only a few times. The chain has TRBV10-2 and TRBJ2-7; no firm D call. Germline V gene lookup returns CDR1 WSHSY and CDR2 SAAADI. The CDR3 is made up of 16 amino acids. V was clipped by 6 bases and J by 3 bases, with 21 bases between them. This CDR3 reads CASSASVRGPDYEQYF. Here the CDR3 DNA reads TGCGCCAGCAGCGCCAGCGTCCGCGGACCCGACTACGAGCAGTACTTC.

This clone is a singleton in its sample. The V call is TRBV7-9, the J call TRBJ2-5, with 15 bases matching TRBD2. CDR1 and CDR2 (germline): SEHNR, FQNEAQ (reference sequence). CDR3 size: 17 residues. J was trimmed by 5 bases and V by 5 bases; bases with no gene match: 9. The CDR3 nucleotides are TGTGCCAGCAGCGCTCCGGGACTAGCGGGAGGCCCGGAGACCCAGTACTTC. Translated, it gives CASSAPGLAGGPETQYF.

This clone was counted a few times. The rearrangement links TRBV4-1 to TRBJ2-7, with a tentative D call TRBD1 (6 bases). CDR3 length equals 13 residues. The germline gives CDR1 MGHRA, CDR2 YSYEKL. With 4 bases removed from V and 2 bases from J, the gap between germline ends came to 9 bases. CDR3 sequence reads: CASSRTDTYEQYF. Here the CDR3 DNA reads TGCGCCAGCAGCCGGACAGATACCTACGAGCAGTACTTC.

This rearrangement joins TRBV30 to TRBJ1-1; D is perhaps TRBD1 (5 bases). Germline CDR1 is GTSNPN and CDR2 is SVGIG (reference sequence). V lost 4 bases to trimming and J lost 1 base, with 7 bases between them. This CDR3 comprises 12 residues. This CDR3 is CAWIGENTEAFF. CDR3 DNA sequence: TGTGCCTGGATAGGGGAGAACACTGAAGCTTTCTTT.

This clone has only a few counts. V and J are TRBV2 and TRBJ2-7; D perhaps matches TRBD1 (5 bases). This CDR3 has 14 residues. From germline, CDR1 is SNHLY and CDR2 FYNNEI. Trimming cost V 3 bases and J 2 bases, with 11 bases left between them. DNA for the CDR3: TGTGCCAGCAGTGAGGGGCTCGATACCTACGAGCAGTACTTC. This translates into CASSEGLDTYEQYF.

The chain links TRBV11-2 to TRBJ2-5; D remains unclear. V gave up 4 bases and J gave up 3 bases, with 9 bases separating them. This CDR3 is 13 amino acids long. CDR1 is SGHAT and CDR2 is FQNNGV in the germline V gene. The CDR3 is CASSSPIEETQYF. Written as DNA, the CDR3 is TGTGCCAGCAGCTCACCGATCGAAGAGACCCAGTACTTC. The complete variable domain, with remaining parts taken from reference TRBV11-2 and TRBJ2-5, reads EAGVAQSPRYKIIEKRQSVAFWCNPISGHATLYWYQQILGQGPKLLIQFQNNGVVDDSQLPKDRFSAERLKGVDSTLKIQPAKLEDSAVYLCASSSPIEETQYFGPGTRLLVL.

The CDR3 is CASSFGTGGSGEQYF. The CDR3, as DNA: TGTGCCAGCAGTTTTGGGACAGGGGGTTCTGGAGAGCAGTACTTC. This chain connects TRBV27 to TRBJ2-7; TRBD1 aligns across 11 bases. This CDR3 region has 15 residues. Per germline, CDR1 MNHEY and CDR2 SMNVEV (reference sequence). The ends lost 3 bases at V and 7 bases at J; junction bases unmatched: 8.

The chain couples TRBV5-8 to TRBJ1-1; D call uncertain. The CDR3 consists of 17 residues. V was clipped by 0 bases and J by 2 bases, with 17 bases between them. Germline lookup yields CDR1 SGHTS and CDR2 YDEGEE. The CDR3, as DNA: TGTGCCAGCAGCTTGGGGGCAGGAGCCAGGCCCAACACTGAAGCTTTCTTT. It is translated as CASSLGAGARPNTEAFF.

V gene TRBV28 combines with J gene TRBJ2-1; 9 nucleotides agree with TRBD2. The J segment lost 8 bases and the V segment lost 6 bases, leaving 14 bases of the junction unmatched. The CDR3 spans 16 residues. Germline V gene lookup returns CDR1 MDHEN and CDR2 SYDVKM. CDR3 nucleotides: TGTGCCAGCAGCTTCGCGGCGGGAGGGCCCTCGTATGAGCAGTTCTTC. Its translation: CASSFAAGGPSYEQFF.

The gene calls are TRBV6-4 and TRBJ2-1; no firm D call. Germline loops: CDR1 MRHNA, CDR2 SNTAGT. There are 15 residues in the CDR3. The ends were cut back, 2 bases at V and 0 bases at J, with 8 bases in the middle. The CDR3 coding sequence is TGTGCCAGCAGTGACGACGATAGCTCCTACAATGAGCAGTTCTTC. Translation gives CASSDDDSSYNEQFF.

This chain's CDR3 is CASSGTKVSWELFF. The CDR3 region has the DNA TGTGCCAGTAGTGGGACGAAAGTATCTTGGGAGCTGTTTTTT. The chain links TRBV19 to TRBJ2-2; D could derive from TRBD1 or TRBD2 (5 bases each). CDR3 size: 14 residues. With 5 bases removed from V and 9 bases from J, the gap between germline ends came to 16 bases. Germline lookup yields CDR1 LNHDA and CDR2 SQIVND (reference sequence).

The V and J genes are TRBV30 and TRBJ1-1; TRBD1 is a possible D gene (5 bases). Trimming stripped 3 bases from V and 8 bases from J, with 22 bases between. Germline-derived CDR1 and CDR2 are GTSNPN and SVGIG (reference sequence). The CDR3 totals 15 residues. The CDR3 protein is CAWRVIGTSFTEAFF. DNA for the CDR3: TGTGCCTGGAGAGTGATCGGGACGTCCTTTACCGAAGCTTTCTTT.

V gene TRBV7-6 combines with J gene TRBJ2-1; 9 bases are shared with TRBD2. Unmatched junction bases numbered 6, after V lost 5 bases and J lost 4 bases. The CDR3 sequence is 15 residues long. Germline V gene sequence: CDR1 SGHVS, CDR2 FNYEAQ. The CDR3 protein is CASSRPGLAYNEQFF. The CDR3 DNA sequence: TGTGCCAGCAGCCGGCCGGGACTAGCATACAATGAGCAGTTCTTC.

This CDR3 reads CASSLVGQGVHEQYF. CDR3 sequence (DNA): TGTGCCAGCAGCTTAGTTGGACAGGGGGTCCACGAGCAGTACTTC. This rearrangement joins TRBV7-6 to TRBJ2-7, with 10 nucleotides matching TRBD1. The V and J ends lost 1 base and 5 bases, in that order; junction bases with no gene match: 5. The germline gives CDR1 SGHVS, CDR2 FNYEAQ. The CDR3 is made up of 15 amino acids.

This chain links TRBV29-1 with TRBJ2-1; 8 bases match TRBD1. J lost 3 bases, V lost 6 bases, and 13 bases had no gene match. This CDR3 contains 16 residues. The germline V gene has CDR1 SQVTM and CDR2 ANQGSEA. CDR3 amino acids: CSVFPGDRGGYNEQFF. For the CDR3, the DNA is TGCAGCGTCTTCCCGGGTGACAGGGGTGGCTACAATGAGCAGTTCTTC.

The V call is TRBV4-3, the J call TRBJ1-1, with D possibly matching TRBD1 (5 bases). Germline lookup yields CDR1 LGHNA and CDR2 YSLEER. This CDR3 is 14 amino acids long. The V end was cut by 0 bases, the J end by 3 bases, with 8 bases between. CDR3 residues: CASSQDGDDTEAFF. In nucleotides, the CDR3 is TGCGCCAGCAGCCAAGATGGGGACGACACTGAAGCTTTCTTT.

As to this clone: The same CDR3 can be traced to other DNA sequences in this sample. This chain uses TRBV6-4 with TRBJ2-2, with D unclear. Germline-derived CDR1 and CDR2 are MRHNA and SNTAGT. The CDR3 has 13 residues. V shed 0 bases and J shed 3 bases, with 2 bases lying between them. CDR3 residues: CASSDSDTGELFF. The CDR3 DNA is TGTGCCAGCAGTGACTCCGACACCGGGGAGCTGTTTTTT.

The chain is built from TRBV19 and TRBJ2-2, with TRBD1 as a possible D gene (6 bases). This CDR3 contains 15 residues. The germline gives CDR1 LNHDA, CDR2 SQIVND (reference sequence). V was pared by 5 bases and J by 6 bases, with 16 bases between. DNA of the CDR3: TGTGCCAGTAGTCTCCTCCAGGGGTTGGCCGGGGAGCTGTTTTTT. Its protein is CASSLLQGLAGELFF.

The rearrangement uses TRBV19 and TRBJ1-1; D is unclear. Trimming left V 5 bases short and J 3 bases short, with 10 bases between. There are 13 residues in the CDR3. Germline CDR1 LNHDA, CDR2 SQIVND (reference sequence). CDR3: CASSSSGDTEAFF. The CDR3, as DNA: TGTGCCAGTAGTTCATCGGGAGACACTGAAGCTTTCTTT.

This clone was picked up a small number of times. The rearrangement links TRBV6-5 to TRBJ2-7; a weak D match, TRBD1 (5 bases). Germline lookup yields CDR1 MNHEY and CDR2 SVGAGI. Trimming pared 2 bases from V and 0 bases from J, leaving 8 bases between. CDR3 length: 14 amino acids. DNA for the CDR3: TGTGCCAGCAGTTACGACAGCCTCTCCTACGAGCAGTACTTC. Its translation: CASSYDSLSYEQYF.

The chain couples TRBV27 to TRBJ2-3, with D possibly being TRBD2 (5 bases). From germline, CDR1 is MNHEY and CDR2 SMNVEV (reference sequence). V was shortened by 5 bases and J by 2 bases, with 23 bases between the two germline ends. The CDR3 has 18 residues. CDR3 sequence (DNA): TGTGCCAGCAGTGAATCGGGTTTGAGCGGCCCGTTCACAGATACGCAGTATTTT. The encoded protein is CASSESGLSGPFTDTQYF.

The chain is built from TRBV6-4 and TRBJ2-3, with 7 positions matching TRBD2. The junction had 3 bases not matched to a gene; V was cut back by 3 bases and J by 0 bases. The CDR3 is 15 amino acids. Germline V CDR1 and CDR2: MRHNA, SNTAGT. The CDR3 loop is CASSDAGGSTDTQYF. CDR3 DNA: TGTGCCAGCAGTGATGCCGGGGGGAGCACAGATACGCAGTATTTT.

This chain links TRBV6-6 with TRBJ1-2, with TRBD1 matching 7 bases. Germline V CDR1 and CDR2: MNHNY, SVGAGI (reference sequence). The CDR3 extends over 13 amino acids. V was pared by 2 bases and J by 4 bases, with 1 base of the junction left unmatched. The CDR3 nucleotides are TGTGCCAGCAGTTACGGGGACAGCTATGGCTACACCTTC. Amino acids: CASSYGDSYGYTF.

The chain links TRBV30 to TRBJ2-7, with 9 bases aligning to TRBD2. Germline lookup yields CDR1 GTSNPN and CDR2 SVGIG (reference sequence). V was pared by 1 base and J by 0 bases, with 10 bases of the junction left unmatched. This CDR3 region has 17 residues. The CDR3 region is CAWSGLASGEYSYEQYF. In DNA, the CDR3 is TGTGCCTGGAGTGGCCTGGCTAGCGGGGAATACTCCTACGAGCAGTACTTC.